The next 17 T cell receptor beta chains were all read from a single sample in a study of cytomegalovirus exposure and HLA in healthy donors. Vbeta (60) and Jbeta (13) primers were used in the PCR. TCRdb's copy holds only in-frame clones and misses some; the assay was immunoSEQ multiplex PCR. The sample holds under 250,000 clones, roughly 80% seen once. The source material was PBMCs. The receptor set was obtained from a male donor in good health and CMV-seronegative.

This CDR3 is CASSPLAASTDTQYF. In DNA, the CDR3 is TGTGCCAGCAGCCCCTTAGCGGCTAGCACAGATACGCAGTATTTT. The genes are TRBV5-5 and TRBJ2-3; tentatively, D is TRBD2 (6 bases). The germline V gene has CDR1 SGHKS and CDR2 YYEKEE (reference sequence). This CDR3 has 15 residues. Between the trimmed V and J ends, which lost 4 bases and 0 bases, there was a span of 12 bases.

This chain connects TRBV5-1 to TRBJ2-7; tentatively, D is TRBD1 (6 bases). The V gene lost 0 bases and the J gene lost 0 bases, with 10 bases spanning the gap. The CDR3 runs to 15 residues. Germline V gene lookup returns CDR1 SGHRS and CDR2 YFSETQ. CDR3 nucleotides: TGCGCCAGCAGCTTGGCACCAGGGGTCTCCTACGAGCAGTACTTC. Amino acids: CASSLAPGVSYEQYF.

The chain couples TRBV19 to TRBJ2-2; D is unclear. CDR3 length: 14 residues. In germline, CDR1 is LNHDA, CDR2 SQIVND (reference sequence). V shed 7 bases and J shed 5 bases, with 14 bases lying between them. The CDR3 is CASNPRVGTGELFF. The CDR3 nucleotides read TGTGCCAGTAATCCGAGAGTTGGTACCGGGGAGCTGTTTTTT.

The rearrangement joins TRBV5-4 to TRBJ1-2; D might be TRBD1 (5 bases). V lost 0 bases, J lost 6 bases, and 9 bases lay in between. CDR3 length: 13 residues. Germline CDR1 SGHNT, CDR2 YYREEE (reference sequence). The CDR3 reads CASSLEQADGYTF. Written as DNA, the CDR3 is TGTGCCAGCAGCTTGGAACAGGCGGATGGCTACACCTTC.

The rearrangement joins TRBV19 to TRBJ2-7; 7 nucleotides line up with TRBD1. This CDR3 is built from 17 residues. The germline gives CDR1 LNHDA, CDR2 SQIVND (reference sequence). The V segment lost 1 base and the J segment 1 base; nucleotides outside the gene matches: 10. The CDR3 nucleotides read TGTGCCAGTAGTATAGTTCCAGGGGGACCTTCTTCCTACGAGCAGTACTTC. This gives the protein CASSIVPGGPSSYEQYF. Variable domain in full (rest from reference TRBV19 and TRBJ2-7): DGGITQSPKYLFRKEGQNVTLSCEQNLNHDAMYWYRQDPGQGLRLIYYSQIVNDFQKGDIAEGYSVSREKKESFPLTVTSAQKNPTAFYLCASSIVPGGPSSYEQYFGPGTRLTVT.

This chain joins TRBV5-1 and TRBJ2-7; 7 bases fit TRBD1. Losses at the gene ends were 8 bases for V and 3 bases for J; bases not matched to a gene: 5. The CDR3 is 12 amino acids. Germline-derived CDR1 and CDR2 are SGHRS and YFSETQ. The CDR3 protein is CASSPGGYEQYF. CDR3 in DNA: TGCGCCAGTTCGCCAGGGGGCTACGAGCAGTACTTC.

V is TRBV7-8 and J is TRBJ1-2; D is unclear. Trimming stripped 4 bases from V and 2 bases from J, with 8 bases between. The CDR3 is 13 residues long. The germline CDR1 and CDR2 sequences are SGHVS and FQNEAQ. CDR3 in amino acids: CASSSDINYGYTF. For the CDR3, the DNA is TGTGCCAGCAGCTCAGACATAAACTATGGCTACACCTTC.

This chain connects TRBV5-1 to TRBJ2-1; 9 bases match TRBD2. Per germline, CDR1 SGHRS and CDR2 YFSETQ. V gave up 0 bases and J gave up 2 bases; unmatched junction bases: 3. CDR3 length: 16 amino acids. The CDR3 loop is CASSLVASGTYNEQFF. The CDR3 DNA sequence: TGCGCCAGCAGCTTGGTAGCTAGCGGGACCTACAATGAGCAGTTCTTC.

The V call is TRBV7-3, the J call TRBJ1-1; 7 bases fit TRBD1. Germline trimming cut 5 bases from V and 0 bases from J; bases unmatched to any gene: 3. CDR1 and CDR2 (germline): SGHTA, FQGTGA. The CDR3 contains 14 residues. DNA of the CDR3: TGTGCCAGCAGCCCAGGGGGGATGAACACTGAAGCTTTCTTT. Translation gives CASSPGGMNTEAFF.

This clone was counted a few times. The V call is TRBV6-1, the J call TRBJ1-5; D is unclear. The ends were cut back, 3 bases at V and 10 bases at J, with 13 bases in the middle. CDR3 size: 13 residues. Germline CDR1 is MNHNS and CDR2 is SASEGT. The CDR3 reads CASSEGGAAPQHF. For the CDR3, the DNA is TGTGCCAGCAGTGAGGGTGGCGCGGCACCCCAGCATTTT.

This chain joins TRBV7-2 and TRBJ2-7; 7 positions agree with TRBD1. The V gene end was trimmed by 5 bases and the J gene end by 2 bases; junction bases not matched to a gene: 9. The germline V gene has CDR1 SGHTA and CDR2 FQGNSA. The CDR3 runs to 15 residues. The CDR3, as DNA: TGTGCCAGCAGCGTAGGGGGCATGGATCCCTACGAGCAGTACTTC. This sequence encodes CASSVGGMDPYEQYF. The variable domain in full, completed from reference TRBV7-2 and TRBJ2-7, reads GAGVSQSPSNKVTEKGKDVELRCDPISGHTALYWYRQSLGQGLEFLIYFQGNSAPDKSGLPSDRFSAERTGGSVSTLTIQRTQQEDSAVYLCASSVGGMDPYEQYFGPGTRLTVT.

The chain links TRBV7-9 to TRBJ2-5; 9 bases map to TRBD1. Germline V gene data show CDR1 as SEHNR and CDR2 as FQNEAQ (reference sequence). Trimming took 0 bases from V and 5 from J; bases not matched to a gene: 13. The CDR3 is 18 residues long. The CDR3 loop reads CASSLALMDRGARETQYF. DNA for the CDR3: TGTGCCAGCAGCTTAGCGTTAATGGACAGGGGCGCGCGGGAGACCCAGTACTTC.

The chain uses TRBV7-9 and TRBJ2-7, with TRBD1 matching 12 bases. The V gene end was trimmed by 0 bases and the J gene end by 7 bases; junction bases not matched to a gene: 4. The CDR3 covers 15 residues. From germline, CDR1 is SEHNR and CDR2 FQNEAQ (reference sequence). The CDR3, as DNA: TGTGCCAGCAGCTTAGCGGGACAGGGGGCTGGGGAGCAGTACTTC. Its translation is CASSLAGQGAGEQYF.

This clone was recorded a few times. The DNA of the CDR3 is TGTGCCAGCAGTCCCGCATCTTCCGCAGGGGGGCCCCAGCATTTT. This gives the protein CASSPASSAGGPQHF. The rearrangement uses TRBV27 and TRBJ1-5, with TRBD1 identical over 7 bases. The V gene end was trimmed by 5 bases and the J gene end by 9 bases; junction bases not matched to a gene: 13. CDR3 size: 15 residues. Germline-derived CDR1 and CDR2 are MNHEY and SMNVEV (reference sequence).

The V gene is TRBV19, the J gene TRBJ2-7; the match to TRBD1 covers 8 bases. Germline V gives CDR1 LNHDA, CDR2 SQIVND (reference sequence). The CDR3 is 17 residues long. V was pared by 3 bases and J by 1 base, with 11 bases of the junction left unmatched. In DNA, the CDR3 is TGTGCCAGTAGTATGGACCTCAGGGGGCGGAGATCCTACGAGCAGTACTTC. Its protein is CASSMDLRGRRSYEQYF.

This chain links TRBV18 with TRBJ1-3; a possible D gene is TRBD1 (5 bases). CDR1 is KGHSH and CDR2 is LQKENI in the germline V gene. Trimming removed 3 bases at V and 4 bases at J, with 10 bases between. This CDR3 is built from 14 residues. The CDR3 nucleotides read TGTGCCAGCTCACCGGGCTCAGGGGGAAACACCATATATTTT. Translation gives CASSPGSGGNTIYF.

The gene calls are TRBV19 and TRBJ2-2; D unclear. CDR3 length: 15 amino acids. CDR1 LNHDA and CDR2 SQIVND come from the germline V gene (reference sequence). V lost 3 bases and J 5 bases, leaving 13 bases between the germline ends. For the CDR3, the DNA is TGTGCCAGTAGTATCCCTAGGTCGGGTACCGGGGAGCTGTTTTTT. This encodes CASSIPRSGTGELFF.